The rows below give T cell receptor beta chains drawn from one sample of a study of T-cell memory formation after mild COVID-19. TCRdb re-derived calls from the 5' RACE reads in MiXCR, one entry per CDR3 protein. This table holds around 250,000 distinct CDR3 sequences, 16% found once. Sequenced input: PBMCs or a T cell subset sorted from them (not recorded which). The source of these receptors is a man in his late teens or twenties who had mild COVID-19 (a few samples of this study predate the infection). Cell type and time point are not known. Each CDR3 is given with its conserved first and last residue.

V: TRBV7-2
J: TRBJ1-6
CDR3: CASSLFETAYNSPLHF

V: TRBV18
J: TRBJ2-2
CDR3: CASSPIGQGRAGELFF

V: TRBV9
J: TRBJ2-1
CDR3: CASSPRLNNEQFF

V: TRBV5-5
J: TRBJ2-1
CDR3: CASSPRTSLGDEQFF

V: TRBV20-1
J: TRBJ1-2
CDR3: CSALTWAQGYTF

V: TRBV5-6
J: TRBJ1-5
CDR3: CASSRDSWSNQPQHF

V: TRBV6-5
J: TRBJ1-3
CDR3: CASSYSRGGYGNTIYF

V: TRBV6-5
J: TRBJ2-2
CDR3: CASSYFSHTGELFF

V: TRBV4-1
J: TRBJ2-7
CDR3: CASSQEVNYEQYF

V: TRBV3-1
J: TRBJ2-2
CDR3: CASGHRDYTGELFF

V: TRBV25-1
J: TRBJ2-3
CDR3: CASGDRGPTDTQYF

V: TRBV6-6
J: TRBJ2-3
CDR3: CASSYKDPVLDTQYF

V: TRBV7-9
J: TRBJ2-3
CDR3: CASTLGTSGRHTQYF

V: TRBV5-1
J: TRBJ1-1
CDR3: CASSTGPGRNTEAFF

V: TRBV12-3/TRBV12-4
J: TRBJ2-1
CDR3: CASSSYWGPNEQFF

V: TRBV4-1
J: TRBJ2-1
CDR3: CASSPVSGNEQFF

V: TRBV7-9
J: TRBJ2-5
CDR3: CASSLSGETQYF

V: TRBV28
J: TRBJ2-4
CDR3: CASSFRGPPSKGNIQYF

V: TRBV27
J: TRBJ1-5
CDR3: CASSLRLPDQPQHF

V: TRBV4-1
J: TRBJ1-2
CDR3: CASSQTGQGPYGYTF

V: TRBV7-3
J: TRBJ2-6
CDR3: CASSLNPPGANVLTF

V: TRBV7-2
J: TRBJ2-5
CDR3: CASSSQYQETQYF

V: TRBV6-5
J: TRBJ2-4
CDR3: CASSSPGLGDLYIQYF

V: TRBV18
J: TRBJ1-4
CDR3: CASSPPLSGRNEKLFF

V: TRBV7-2
J: TRBJ1-2
CDR3: CASSFDRGTNYGYTF

V: TRBV12-3/TRBV12-4
J: TRBJ1-3
CDR3: CASSFWSSGNTIYF

V: TRBV3-1
J: TRBJ2-3
CDR3: CASSLGLAGTIDTQYF

V: TRBV6-5
J: TRBJ2-3
CDR3: CASSPLGTYPTDTQYF

V: TRBV7-8
J: TRBJ2-2
CDR3: CASRDRGLAGELFF

V: TRBV2
J: TRBJ1-1
CDR3: CASSAETGNTEAFF

V: TRBV6-2/TRBV6-3
J: TRBJ1-5
CDR3: CASSSSGQGQYSNQPQHF

V: TRBV29-1
J: TRBJ2-3
CDR3: CSVNRDTRTDTQYF

V: TRBV7-2
J: TRBJ2-1
CDR3: CASSLGAGGSEQFF

V: TRBV7-2
J: TRBJ1-5
CDR3: CASSLRTAGPQHF

V: TRBV12-3/TRBV12-4
J: TRBJ1-3
CDR3: CASSLALAGNTIYF

V: TRBV9
J: TRBJ1-2
CDR3: CASSAKGRDRSYGYTF

V: TRBV5-1
J: TRBJ2-1
CDR3: CASSPGPGQIYNEQFF

V: TRBV7-2
J: TRBJ1-4
CDR3: CASSFLGTGERKLFF

V: TRBV4-2
J: TRBJ2-7
CDR3: CASSRTGLVKYF

V: TRBV5-5
J: TRBJ1-1
CDR3: CASSLDRDTEAFF

V: TRBV6-5
J: TRBJ1-1
CDR3: CATQGNTEAFF

V: TRBV24-1
J: TRBJ2-1
CDR3: CATSAGTGGLHNEQLF

V: TRBV14
J: TRBJ1-4
CDR3: CASSHRQSTNEKLFF

V: TRBV20-1
J: TRBJ1-3
CDR3: CSAPDRRNSGNTIYF

V: TRBV5-5
J: TRBJ2-7
CDR3: CASSPGTGTYEQYF

V: TRBV6-5
J: TRBJ2-1
CDR3: CASSSPLAGGANEQFF

V: TRBV6-5
J: TRBJ1-1
CDR3: CASSYSWTENTEAFF

V: TRBV5-1
J: TRBJ1-2
CDR3: CASSLDVSYGYTF

V: TRBV10-3
J: TRBJ2-2
CDR3: CAISEPLGYTGELFF

V: TRBV7-9
J: TRBJ1-5
CDR3: CASSSSDKPAGPQHF